This T cell receptor (beta chain) was obtained from a study of blood T cell repertoires in COVID-19. Study-level information: Whether acute or convalescent, the COVID-19 samples came from the United States, Italy and Spain.

The protocol was immunoSEQ multiplex PCR, while the TCRdb copy is restricted to in-frame clones and leaves out a portion. Of under 85,000 clones detected, 83% appear once; the ten largest clones hold roughly 36%. The length of the CDR3 is 14 residues. The TCR comes from a man of 80 years or more with active or convalescent COVID-19. The V gene is TRBV21-1, the J gene TRBJ2-5; the table names TRBD1, a call not compared with the DNA. TRBV21-1 is described as a pseudogene. Sequenced sample: peripheral blood. CDR3 in DNA: TGTGCCAGCAGCAAAGCGCTATCAGCAGGGACCCAGTACTTC. Protein: CASSKALSAGTQYF.